Listed below are T cell receptor beta chains from one sample, sequenced in a study of blood T cell repertoires in COVID-19. Profiled with immunoSEQ multiplex PCR; TCRdb holds only in-frame clones, not every one. The sample carries about half a million clones, 88% recorded once. The specimen sequenced was PBMCs or T cells enriched from blood (not recorded which). The receptor source for this set is a woman aged 60-75 years who had recovered from COVID-19. Both conserved end residues are part of each CDR3. D genes are given only for firm matches. Not all rows give a size; the values are once, few, many and, for expanded clones, a class.

j_call v_call clone_size d_call cdr3_aa cdr3_nt
TRBJ2-3 TRBV5-1 NA NA CASSFLEDYTDTQYF TGCGCCAGCAGCTTCCTTGAGGACTACACAGATACGCAGTATTTT
TRBJ1-2 TRBV5-1 NA NA CASSWGRDPQNYGYTF TGCGCCAGCAGCTGGGGGAGGGACCCACAGAACTATGGCTACACCTTC
TRBJ2-1 TRBV4-1 NA NA CASSQVQDYSGEQFF TGCGCCAGCAGCCAAGTTCAGGACTATTCGGGTGAGCAGTTCTTC
TRBJ2-2 TRBV13 NA TRBD2 CASSLGPHSGGAKNTGELFF TGTGCCAGCAGCTTAGGCCCCCACAGCGGGGGGGCGAAGAACACCGGGGAGCTGTTTTTT
TRBJ1-2 TRBV5-6 NA NA CASSPLGIPPGYGYTF TGTGCCAGCAGCCCCCTCGGGATCCCTCCGGGCTATGGCTACACCTTC
TRBJ1-6 TRBV7-2 NA TRBD1 CASSPGTGKDSPLHF TGTGCCAGCAGCCCTGGGACAGGGAAAGATTCACCCCTCCACTTT
TRBJ1-4 TRBV5-6 few NA CASSLSVGVEKLFF TGTGCCAGCAGCCTGTCAGTTGGTGTTGAAAAACTGTTTTTT
TRBJ2-4 TRBV7-2 few TRBD2 CASSKTSEPKNIQYF TGTGCCAGCAGCAAGACTAGCGAGCCCAAAAACATTCAGTACTTC
TRBJ2-3 TRBV24-1 NA TRBD1 CATSDLRGRGTDTQYF TGTGCCACCAGTGATTTGAGGGGGCGGGGCACAGATACGCAGTATTTT
TRBJ1-2 TRBV14 NA NA CASSLTTGKGGYTF TGTGCCAGCAGCCTAACAACAGGGAAAGGTGGCTACACCTTC
TRBJ1-1 TRBV7-2 NA NA CASSPLPGAMNTEAFF TGTGCCAGCAGTCCACTCCCGGGAGCGATGAACACTGAAGCTTTCTTT
TRBJ2-1 TRBV27 NA TRBD2 CASTTTRRGRVDEQFF TGTGCCAGCACCACGACTAGGAGAGGGAGGGTAGATGAGCAGTTCTTC
TRBJ2-7 TRBV15 few NA CATSRDLLESYEQYF TGTGCCACCAGCAGAGATCTGCTTGAGTCCTACGAGCAGTACTTC
TRBJ2-7 TRBV7-9 NA NA CASSPRSYPSYEQYF TGTGCCAGCAGCCCCAGAAGTTACCCCTCCTACGAGCAGTACTTC
TRBJ1-1 TRBV6-1 NA NA CASSEIRGNTEAFF TGTGCCAGCAGTGAAATCAGGGGGAACACTGAAGCTTTCTTT
TRBJ1-4 TRBV12-3/TRBV12-4 NA NA CASSRGNEKLFF TGTGCCAGCAGTCGGGGTAATGAAAAACTGTTTTTT
TRBJ1-1 TRBV19 NA TRBD1 CASSKTGVNTEAFF TGTGCCAGTAGTAAGACAGGGGTGAACACTGAAGCTTTCTTT
TRBJ2-1 TRBV2 NA NA CASSGLIYNEQFF TGTGCCAGCAGTGGACTAATCTACAATGAGCAGTTCTTC
TRBJ1-1 TRBV3-1/TRBV3-2 NA TRBD1 CASSLRGPRGQEAFF TGTGCCAGCAGTCTAAGGGGGCCGAGGGGGCAGGAAGCTTTCTTT
TRBJ1-2 TRBV2 NA NA CASSVVEANYGYTF TGTGCCAGCAGTGTAGTCGAAGCTAACTATGGCTACACCTTC
TRBJ1-4 TRBV4-1 NA TRBD1 CASSQSTGGSGEKLFF TGCGCCAGCAGCCAATCGACAGGGGGGAGTGGTGAAAAACTGTTTTTT
TRBJ2-5 TRBV7-6 NA TRBD2 CASKRLAGKETQYF TGTGCCAGCAAGCGACTAGCGGGGAAAGAGACCCAGTACTTC
TRBJ1-2 TRBV20-1 NA TRBD1 CSAPTGGGYTF TGCAGTGCTCCGACAGGGGGTGGCTACACCTTC
TRBJ1-6 TRBV5-1 NA NA CASTGQPNNSPLHF TGCGCCAGCACCGGACAGCCAAATAATTCACCCCTCCACTTT
TRBJ2-1 TRBV10-3 NA TRBD2 CAIRTSGDHEQFF TGTGCCATCAGGACTAGCGGGGATCATGAGCAGTTCTTC
TRBJ1-1 TRBV27 NA NA CASSLKGRANSRYAFF TGTGCCAGCAGTTTGAAAGGGCGGGCTAACTCAAGGTACGCTTTCTTT
TRBJ1-3 TRBV5-1 NA TRBD1 CASSTGGSGNTIYF TGCGCCAGCAGCACAGGGGGGTCCGGAAACACCATATATTTT
TRBJ2-7 TRBV6-1 NA NA CASSEQGSPPYEQYF TGTGCCAGCAGTGAGCAGGGGTCTCCACCCTACGAGCAGTACTTC
TRBJ1-1 TRBV12-5 NA NA CASGLIFEAKTEAFF TGTGCTAGTGGTTTGATATTCGAGGCGAAGACTGAAGCTTTCTTT
TRBJ1-1 TRBV14 NA NA CASSQDEGRSAFF TGTGCCAGCAGCCAAGATGAGGGAAGGTCGGCTTTCTTT
TRBJ2-2 TRBV12-3/TRBV12-4 NA NA CASSRGGELFF TGTGCCAGCAGTAGGGGGGGGGAGCTGTTTTTT
TRBJ1-2 TRBV14 NA TRBD1 CASSTQQGPYGYTF TGTGCCAGCAGCACCCAACAGGGGCCCTATGGCTACACCTTC
TRBJ2-1 TRBV11-2 NA NA CASSPTDWDNEQFF TGTGCCAGCAGCCCCACTGACTGGGACAATGAGCAGTTCTTC
TRBJ2-5 TRBV3-1/TRBV3-2 NA TRBD1 CASSRQGAGDGQYF TGTGCCAGCAGCCGACAGGGGGCCGGGGATGGCCAGTACTTC
TRBJ1-4 TRBV7-9 NA TRBD1 CASSPVSGTVEKLFF TGTGCCAGCAGCCCCGTTTCAGGGACAGTTGAAAAACTGTTTTTT
TRBJ1-2 TRBV6-5 NA TRBD1 CASRRVTGPYGYTF TGTGCCAGCAGACGAGTGACAGGGCCCTATGGCTACACCTTC
TRBJ2-3 TRBV7-8 NA TRBD1 CASSSGQLLLTDTQYF TGTGCCAGCAGCTCGGGACAGCTCCTCCTCACAGATACGCAGTATTTT
TRBJ2-7 TRBV11-2 NA TRBD1 CASSLEGQGAPVGGYEQYF TGTGCCAGCAGCTTAGAGGGTCAGGGGGCTCCCGTCGGGGGCTACGAGCAGTACTTC